The T cell receptor beta chain under discussion was sequenced for a study of stem cell transplantation in POMP-related autoinflammatory disease. For this clone: One end of the junction is discordant with germline, which a read error may explain.

Clones were sequenced by immunoSEQ multiplex PCR, and TCRdb holds only the in-frame ones, with some missing. Among some 65,000 clones listed, around 90% were seen once. Germline V gene data show CDR1 as SGHRS and CDR2 as YFSETQ. The CDR3 is 12 amino acids. This TCR came from a human patient with POMP-related autoinflammation and immune dysregulation (PRAID). The T cells may come from the graft donor. This chain uses TRBV5-1 with TRBJ2-3, with D perhaps assigned TRBD1 or TRBD2 (5 bases each). Sequences were derived from CD4+ T cells from PBMCs, sampled after stem cell transplantation. Here the CDR3 DNA reads TGCGCCGGCAGAGGGGATTCAGATACGCAGTATTTT. This codes for CAGRGDSDTQYF.